This T cell receptor (beta chain) was found in a study of breast tumors, draining lymph nodes, adjacent tissues. The study's findings and limits: Tumors had less TCR diversity than lymph nodes, more than nontumor tissue.

Breast cancer patients provided tissue from their axillary draining lymph nodes. TCRdb itself ran the multiplex PCR reads through MiXCR, one entry per CDR3 protein. This sample has around 250,000 distinct CDR3 sequences, with less than 35% found just once. This clonotype occurred many times. What it recognizes is unknown. V dropped 1 base and J dropped 2; count of bases not matched to a gene: 4. CDR3 size: 15 residues. The germline V gene has CDR1 SGHTA and CDR2 FQGNSA. The sequenced sample consisted of axillary lymph node tissue. The V and J genes are TRBV7-2 and TRBJ2-5; 7 bases match TRBD1. This sequence originates from a female donor with breast cancer. Some clones in this sample may be carry-over from other donors' samples. This CDR3 is CASSLGGGRQETQYF. The CDR3 DNA sequence: TGTGCCAGCAGCTTAGGAGGGGGCAGGCAAGAGACCCAGTACTTC.